The sequence of this T cell receptor (beta chain) was determined in a study of regulatory T cells in long-lasting Graves disease. Time point here: newly diagnosed GD, antithyroid drugs for less than 3 months. PBMC RNA was the source of the TCR library. Turning to this clonotype: Its specificity is unknown.

Study-wide results and caveats: TCR diversity in persistent Graves' patients was below that of newly diagnosed ones.

Arm-PCR of CDR3 regions with iRepertoire HTBI primers generated TCR beta libraries. Each CDR3 protein is one row after TCRdb ran MiXCR on the multiplex PCR reads. Of 550,000 to 600,000 distinct CDR3 sequences in the sample, 15% to 20% were seen once. The sample was also reused in another study, on T cells in Graves' hyperthyroidism and ophthalmopathy. This second report adds: HTBI primers were employed in a first-round RT-PCR of the TCR CDR3. Ophthalmopathy was distinguished from stable hyperthyroidism by 13 V-J signatures.

The TCR comes from a man aged 18 to 30 with Graves disease. Sequenced material: peripheral blood mononuclear cells (PBMCs), taken at new diagnosis, from a patient treated with antithyroid drugs.

The CDR3 loop is CASSLGHRGTNEKLFF. CDR3 in DNA: TGTGCCAGCAGCTTGGGCCACAGGGGTACTAATGAAAAACTGTTTTTT. The chain combines TRBV7-8 with TRBJ1-4; 7 bases line up with TRBD1. Germline V gene lookup returns CDR1 SGHVS and CDR2 FQNEAQ. Trimming removed 3 bases from V and 2 bases from J; junction bases left unmatched: 6. The CDR3 is 16 residues long.